The clone carrying this TCR beta chain was observed a few times. Its target is not known. The data derive from a study of response to subunit inactivated influenza vaccine. This CDR3 spans 13 amino acids. Losses at the gene ends were 5 bases for V and 0 bases for J; bases not matched to a gene: 4. In germline, CDR1 is DFQATT, CDR2 SNEGSKA (reference sequence). TCRdb itself ran the RT-PCR reads through MiXCR, one entry per CDR3 protein. The sample carries under 800,000 distinct CDR3 sequences, approximately 15% recorded once. General study points: A suggestion made by the authors is that each seasonal influenza vaccination recruits few new T cells.

The TCR sequence derives from a man aged 50 to 60 who received an inactivated influenza vaccine. V gene TRBV20-1 combines with J gene TRBJ2-7; 7 positions match TRBD1. Specimen: PBMCs from blood, collected 14 to 15 days before vaccination. The CDR3 coding sequence is TGCAGTGCTGCAACAGGGGTCTCCTACGAGCAGTACTTC. Amino acids: CSAATGVSYEQYF.